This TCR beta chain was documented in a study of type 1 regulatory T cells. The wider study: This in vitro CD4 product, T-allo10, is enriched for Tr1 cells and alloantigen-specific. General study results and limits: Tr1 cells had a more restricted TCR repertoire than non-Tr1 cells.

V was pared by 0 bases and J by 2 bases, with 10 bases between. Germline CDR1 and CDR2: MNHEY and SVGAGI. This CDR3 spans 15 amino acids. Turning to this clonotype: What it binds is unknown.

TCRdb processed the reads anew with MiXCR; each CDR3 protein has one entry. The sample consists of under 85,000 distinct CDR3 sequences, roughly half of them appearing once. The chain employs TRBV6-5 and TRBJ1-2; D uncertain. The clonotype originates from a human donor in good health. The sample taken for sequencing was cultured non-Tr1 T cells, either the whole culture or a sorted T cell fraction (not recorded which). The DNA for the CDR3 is TGTGCCAGCAGTTACTCGGGAGTTTCAAACTATGGCTACACCTTC. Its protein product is CASSYSGVSNYGYTF.